These 27 T cell receptor beta chains share one sample of origin, sequenced in a study of a mutant IDH1 vaccine in newly diagnosed glioma. Sequencing was performed with immunoSEQ multiplex PCR; in TCRdb, only in-frame clones are kept and a portion is missing. The top ten hold about 5% of the sample, which has some 50,000 clones, about 61% seen once. Documented time point: week 47, end of study. Doses of 300 ug of mutant IDH1 20-mer peptide were given with topical imiquimod. No antigens are known for them. The source was peripheral blood mononuclear cells (PBMCs), collected from a glioma patient whose treatment included an IDH1 peptide vaccine. These receptors were taken from a man aged 35 to 55 with glioma. Some clones in this sample may be carry-over from other donors' samples.

This sequence joins TRBV18 and TRBJ1-1, with a weak D call TRBD1 (6 bases). Germline assignment: CDR1 KGHSH and CDR2 LQKENI. The CDR3 totals 13 residues. Trimming cost V 2 bases and J 8 bases, with 12 bases left between them. CDR3 coding DNA: TGTGCCAGCTCACCAACTAGGGACAACGAAGCTTTCTTT. The encoded protein is CASSPTRDNEAFF.

This clone was recorded a few times. The rearrangement uses TRBV7-9 and TRBJ2-5, with TRBD1 identical over 7 bases. This CDR3 has 14 residues. V dropped 4 bases and J dropped 5; count of bases not matched to a gene: 7. Germline V gene data show CDR1 as SEHNR and CDR2 as FQNEAQ (reference sequence). The CDR3 spells CASSSYGQAETQYF. DNA for the CDR3: TGTGCCAGCAGCTCTTACGGACAGGCGGAGACCCAGTACTTC.

The chain couples TRBV4-1 to TRBJ2-1; D is perhaps TRBD1 or TRBD2 (5 bases each). This CDR3 has 17 residues. V lost 0 bases, J lost 5 bases, and 17 bases lay in between. Germline CDR1 reads MGHRA; CDR2 reads YSYEKL. The CDR3 spells CASSQEFYRDANNEQFF. The CDR3 bases are TGCGCCAGCAGCCAAGAATTCTACCGGGACGCAAACAATGAGCAGTTCTTC.

This clone was detected a few times. The J gene is TRBJ1-2, the V gene TRBV14, with D uncertain. V was trimmed by 1 base and J by 8 bases, leaving 8 bases between them. The CDR3 runs 12 residues. The germline gives CDR1 SGHDN, CDR2 FVKESK. CDR3 DNA: TGTGCCAGCAGCCAAGGGGCATTCGGCTACACCTTC. Protein sequence: CASSQGAFGYTF.

CDR3 coding DNA: TGTGCCAGCAGCCTGAGACTGATCACCGGGGAGCTGTTTTTT. This translates into CASSLRLITGELFF. The chain couples TRBV11-2 to TRBJ2-2; D unclear. V lost 5 bases and J lost 4, with 11 bases in between. The CDR3 has 14 residues. CDR1 and CDR2 (germline): SGHAT, FQNNGV.

The gene calls are TRBV9 and TRBJ2-7; D is ambiguous. Germline CDR1 reads SGDLS; CDR2 reads YYNGEE. Trimming cost V 0 bases and J 5 bases, with 12 bases left between them. This CDR3 has 14 amino acids. CDR3: CASSVGRGANEQYF. The CDR3 nucleotides read TGTGCCAGCAGCGTAGGTCGAGGTGCGAACGAGCAGTACTTC.

The rearrangement uses TRBV30 and TRBJ2-5; D unresolved. Trimming took off 2 bases at V and 1 base at J, with 8 bases between the two ends. The germline V gene has CDR1 GTSNPN and CDR2 SVGIG (reference sequence). CDR3 size: 13 residues. Here the CDR3 DNA reads TGTGCCTGGAGTTGGCAGTTCCAAGAGACCCAGTACTTC. Amino acids: CAWSWQFQETQYF.

The chain joins TRBV5-6 to TRBJ2-3, with no clear D. CDR3 size: 13 residues. Germline CDR1 is SGHDT and CDR2 is YYEEEE. The V gene lost 7 bases and the J gene lost 3 bases, with 12 bases spanning the gap. The DNA of the CDR3 is TGTGCCAGCCATCATTGGTTAACAGATACGCAGTATTTT. Translation gives CASHHWLTDTQYF.

The sample holds a few counts of this clone. The V and J genes are TRBV18 and TRBJ1-2; possibly TRBD1 for D (5 bases). Germline assignment: CDR1 KGHSH and CDR2 LQKENI. CDR3 length: 14 residues. Trimming cost V 3 bases and J 3 bases, with 11 bases left between them. This CDR3 is CASSPSGRHYGYTF. In DNA, the CDR3 is TGTGCCAGCTCACCCTCGGGACGGCACTATGGCTACACCTTC.

This clone was observed once. The chain is built from TRBV11-2 and TRBJ2-3; 8 positions agree with TRBD2. V was clipped by 1 base and J by 2 bases; unmatched bases: 5. The CDR3 totals 16 residues. Germline V gene lookup returns CDR1 SGHAT and CDR2 FQNNGV. The CDR3 spells CASSLVSGGLTDTQYF. The CDR3, as DNA: TGTGCCAGCAGCTTAGTAAGCGGGGGACTCACAGATACGCAGTATTTT.

The chain carries TRBV25-1 and TRBJ2-5; D may be TRBD1 or TRBD2 (5 bases each). CDR1 MGHDK and CDR2 SYGVNS come from the germline V gene. The CDR3 runs 16 residues. V gave up 2 bases and J gave up 5 bases, with 18 bases separating them. CDR3 protein: CASSEGIRVWRETQYF. The DNA for the CDR3 is TGTGCCAGCAGTGAAGGAATCAGGGTGTGGAGGGAGACCCAGTACTTC. The full variable domain, rest sourced from reference TRBV25-1 and TRBJ2-5, is EADIYQTPRYLVIGTGKKITLECSQTMGHDKMYWYQQDPGMELHLIHYSYGVNSTEKGDLSSESTVSRIRTEHFPLTLESARPSHTSQYLCASSEGIRVWRETQYFGPGTRLLVL.

The rearrangement links TRBV30 to TRBJ1-2; 9 nucleotides match TRBD1. Trimming at V came to 5 bases and at J to 5 bases, leaving 3 bases not matched to a gene. The CDR3 totals 12 residues. The germline CDR1 and CDR2 sequences are GTSNPN and SVGIG (reference sequence). CDR3 DNA: TGTGCCTGGGATGACAGGGGGTATGGCTACACCTTC. It yields the protein CAWDDRGYGYTF.

This clone was detected only a few times. The chain recombines TRBV2 with TRBJ1-5, with D unclear. CDR1 and CDR2 (germline): SNHLY, FYNNEI. The V end lost 6 bases, the J end lost 9 bases, and 9 bases lay between the germline ends. This CDR3 spans 11 amino acids. The CDR3 region is CASRTQGPQHF. DNA of the CDR3: TGTGCCAGCAGAACCCAAGGGCCCCAGCATTTT.

Here the CDR3 reads CASSATGEDEKLFF. The CDR3 DNA is TGTGCCAGCAGCGCGACAGGGGAAGACGAAAAACTGTTTTTT. This chain connects TRBV9 to TRBJ1-4; 8 bases align to TRBD1. There are 14 residues in the CDR3. Trimming removed 3 bases from V and 8 bases from J; junction bases left unmatched: 6. The germline V gene encodes CDR1 SGDLS and CDR2 YYNGEE.

This clone has only a few counts. The genes are TRBV19 and TRBJ2-2, with TRBD2 as a possible D gene (5 bases). The length of the CDR3 is 15 residues. Germline loops: CDR1 LNHDA, CDR2 SQIVND (reference sequence). Deletions cut 4 bases from V and 6 bases from J, with 15 bases between. The CDR3 DNA follows: TGTGCCAGTAGTAGATCCGGGGTGGGATCCGGGGAGCTGTTTTTT. Encoded protein: CASSRSGVGSGELFF.

This clone came up once. This chain joins TRBV30 and TRBJ2-7; a weak D match, TRBD1 (6 bases). CDR1 GTSNPN and CDR2 SVGIG come from the germline V gene (reference sequence). This CDR3 region has 14 residues. Trimming shortened V by 0 bases and J by 7 bases, and 16 bases separated the two germline ends. This CDR3 is CAWSVIQGAREQYF. Here the CDR3 DNA reads TGTGCCTGGAGTGTAATACAGGGCGCCCGGGAGCAGTACTTC. Supplemented by reference TRBV30 and TRBJ2-7, the full variable domain reads SQTIHQWPATLVQPVGSPLSLECTVEGTSNPNLYWYRQAAGRGLQLLFYSVGIGQISSEVPQNLSASRPQDRQFILSSKKLLLSDSGFYLCAWSVIQGAREQYFGPGTRLTVT.

Only a few counts were recorded for this clone. This chain joins TRBV27 and TRBJ1-1, with D tentatively TRBD1 (6 bases). This CDR3 comprises 14 residues. The V end was cut by 6 bases, the J end by 0 bases, with 11 bases between. Germline V lookup: CDR1 MNHEY, CDR2 SMNVEV (reference sequence). Here the CDR3 DNA reads TGTGCCAGCAGCCAAGGGGGGATGAACACTGAAGCTTTCTTT. This encodes CASSQGGMNTEAFF.

The chain joins TRBV19 to TRBJ1-4; D perhaps matches TRBD1 (5 bases). This CDR3 spans 15 amino acids. The germline V gene has CDR1 LNHDA and CDR2 SQIVND (reference sequence). The ends were cut back, 7 bases at V and 4 bases at J, with 16 bases in the middle. DNA of the CDR3: TGTGCCAGTACTCCGTCGGGGGGGATTAATGAAAAACTGTTTTTT. This codes for CASTPSGGINEKLFF. Supplemented by reference TRBV19 and TRBJ1-4, the full variable domain reads DGGITQSPKYLFRKEGQNVTLSCEQNLNHDAMYWYRQDPGQGLRLIYYSQIVNDFQKGDIAEGYSVSREKKESFPLTVTSAQKNPTAFYLCASTPSGGINEKLFFGSGTQLSVL.

This clone turned up a few times. The rearrangement uses TRBV7-9 and TRBJ1-4; tentatively, D is TRBD1 (5 bases). Germline lookup yields CDR1 SEHNR and CDR2 FQNEAQ (reference sequence). V lost 5 bases, J lost 3 bases, and 13 bases lay in between. The CDR3 is made up of 15 amino acids. The CDR3 DNA sequence: TGTGCCAGCAGCCCAGGGATTTTAGCTAATGAAAAACTGTTTTTT. Translating it yields CASSPGILANEKLFF.

V is TRBV6-1 and J is TRBJ2-5, with TRBD1 matching 12 bases. Per germline, CDR1 MNHNS and CDR2 SASEGT. The CDR3 sequence is 16 residues long. Trimming removed 3 bases from V and 4 bases from J; junction bases left unmatched: 6. The CDR3 protein is CASSELGQGAGETQYF. The DNA for the CDR3 is TGTGCCAGCAGTGAGTTGGGACAGGGGGCAGGAGAGACCCAGTACTTC.

J is TRBJ2-7 and V is TRBV18; unclear D gene. Germline V gene lookup returns CDR1 KGHSH and CDR2 LQKENI. The V and J ends lost 4 bases and 3 bases respectively, with 4 bases between them. This CDR3 region has 11 residues. The CDR3 sequence is CASSLNYEQYF. In DNA form, the CDR3 reads TGTGCCAGCTCACTAAACTACGAGCAGTACTTC.

V and J are TRBV6-6 and TRBJ2-5; 7 nucleotides align to TRBD1. The CDR3 spans 15 residues. With V trimmed by 6 bases and J by 0 bases, 7 bases remained unmatched. CDR1 and CDR2 (germline): MNHNY, SVGAGI (reference sequence). CDR3 DNA sequence: TGTGCCAGCAGGCGGTTAGGGGGCCACCAAGAGACCCAGTACTTC. It codes for CASRRLGGHQETQYF.

This chain joins TRBV10-1 and TRBJ2-5, with 9 bases identical to TRBD2. Germline V gives CDR1 WNHNN, CDR2 SYGVQD (reference sequence). The CDR3 extends over 16 amino acids. V lost 0 bases and J lost 5; bases outside the gene matches: 7. The CDR3 nucleotides read TGCGCCAGCAGTGAGTCGGCTAGCGGGGCTAGGGAGACCCAGTACTTC. Amino acids: CASSESASGARETQYF.

CDR3 sequence: CASSLGEGQYEQYF. The CDR3, as DNA: TGTGCCAGCAGCTTAGGTGAGGGGCAATACGAGCAGTACTTC. The V gene is TRBV7-9, the J gene TRBJ2-7, with D perhaps matching TRBD1 or TRBD2 (5 bases each). Trimming stripped 1 base from V and 4 bases from J, with 11 bases between. The germline V gene encodes CDR1 SEHNR and CDR2 FQNEAQ (reference sequence). The CDR3 runs 14 residues.

The chain combines TRBV4-1 with TRBJ1-3; D may be TRBD1 (6 bases). The CDR3 consists of 17 residues. V gave up 1 base and J gave up 2 bases, with 15 bases separating them. The germline gives CDR1 MGHRA, CDR2 YSYEKL. The CDR3 DNA is TGCGCCAGCAGCCAAGCTGACCTGGACAGTACTGGAAACACCATATATTTT. Protein product: CASSQADLDSTGNTIYF.

The CDR3 sequence is CASSLAGRSSYEQYF. The CDR3 DNA sequence: TGTGCCAGCAGCTTAGCGGGCAGGAGCTCCTACGAGCAGTACTTC. The rearrangement uses TRBV7-9 and TRBJ2-7; no clear D. Per germline, CDR1 SEHNR and CDR2 FQNEAQ (reference sequence). V shed 0 bases and J shed 0 bases, with 9 bases lying between them. The length of the CDR3 is 15 residues. The entire variable domain, with the rest obtained from reference TRBV7-9 and TRBJ2-7, is as follows: DTGVSQNPRHKITKRGQNVTFRCDPISEHNRLYWYRQTLGQGPEFLTYFQNEAQLEKSRLLSDRFSAERPKGSFSTLEIQRTEQGDSAMYLCASSLAGRSSYEQYFGPGTRLTVT.

This clone was counted only a few times. V is TRBV2 and J is TRBJ2-2, with D possibly being TRBD1 or TRBD2 (6 bases each). Trimming took 9 bases from V and 8 from J, leaving 13 bases between them. The CDR3 has 12 amino acids. Germline assignment: CDR1 SNHLY and CDR2 FYNNEI. The CDR3 here is CASWGAAGELFF. Written as DNA, the CDR3 is TGTGCCAGTTGGGGGGCCGCGGGGGAGCTGTTTTTT. Full variable domain (missing parts from reference TRBV2 and TRBJ2-2): EPEVTQTPSHQVTQMGQEVILRCVPISNHLYFYWYRQILGQKVEFLVSFYNNEISEKSEIFDDQFSVERPDGSNFTLKIRSTKLEDSAMYFCASWGAAGELFFGEGSRLTVL.